This is a list of T cell receptor beta chains from one sample in a study of cytomegalovirus exposure and HLA in healthy donors. Assay: immunoSEQ multiplex PCR; the TCRdb copy retains only in-frame clones and omits some. The data hold just over 150,000 clones, with roughly four fifths observed a single time. Material for sequencing was PBMCs. These receptors were collected from a woman in her 40s in good health and CMV-seronegative. CDR3s include the opening cysteine and the closing phenylalanine or tryptophan. D genes are given only for firm matches. Clone size appears in some rows only: once, few, many, or a class for an expanded clone.

v_gene: TRBV5-4
d_gene: TRBD1
abundance: once
j_gene: TRBJ1-2
CDR3nt: TGTGCCGGAGGGGACAGGACTAACTATGGCTACACCTTC
CDR3aa: CAGGDRTNYGYTF

v_gene: TRBV11-2
d_gene: TRBD1
abundance: NA
j_gene: TRBJ2-2
CDR3nt: TGTGCCAGCAGCTCCTACAGGGGGCGCGGAGGAAAAACCGGGGAGCTGTTTTTT
CDR3aa: CASSSYRGRGGKTGELFF

v_gene: TRBV6-1
d_gene: TRBD1
abundance: NA
j_gene: TRBJ2-3
CDR3nt: TGTGCCAGCGGGGACAGGGGGAACAGCGTTACGCAGTATTTT
CDR3aa: CASGDRGNSVTQYF

v_gene: TRBV6-6
d_gene: TRBD1
abundance: NA
j_gene: TRBJ2-7
CDR3nt: TGTGCCAGCAGTTACAAAACAGGGGGCTACGAGCAGTACTTC
CDR3aa: CASSYKTGGYEQYF

v_gene: TRBV10-1
d_gene: TRBD2
abundance: NA
j_gene: TRBJ2-3
CDR3nt: TGCGCCAGCAGTCAGAGCGGGGGAGGTTGGGATACGCAGTATTTT
CDR3aa: CASSQSGGGWDTQYF

v_gene: TRBV2
d_gene: NA
abundance: NA
j_gene: TRBJ2-7
CDR3nt: TGTGCCAGCACCCCTCTTGGCCAGTCCTACGAGCAGTACTTC
CDR3aa: CASTPLGQSYEQYF

v_gene: TRBV5-4
d_gene: TRBD2
abundance: NA
j_gene: TRBJ2-3
CDR3nt: TGTGCCAGCCAGACTAGCGCCACTAGCACAGATACGCAGTATTTT
CDR3aa: CASQTSATSTDTQYF

v_gene: TRBV6-5
d_gene: TRBD1
abundance: NA
j_gene: TRBJ1-1
CDR3nt: TGTGCCAGCAGTACTGGACAGGACACTGAAGCTTTCTTT
CDR3aa: CASSTGQDTEAFF

v_gene: TRBV19
d_gene: NA
abundance: NA
j_gene: TRBJ1-2
CDR3nt: TGTGCCAGTAGTACGAGTCTAAACTATGGCTACACCTTC
CDR3aa: CASSTSLNYGYTF

v_gene: TRBV4-1
d_gene: TRBD1
abundance: NA
j_gene: TRBJ1-1
CDR3nt: TGCGCCAGCAGCCGGAGACAGGGGAGCCCTGAAGCTTTCTTT
CDR3aa: CASSRRQGSPEAFF

v_gene: TRBV6-5
d_gene: NA
abundance: NA
j_gene: TRBJ1-2
CDR3nt: TGTGCCAGCAGTTACGACAGAGGGGGATTCTATGGCTACACCTTC
CDR3aa: CASSYDRGGFYGYTF

v_gene: TRBV7-9
d_gene: NA
abundance: NA
j_gene: TRBJ2-7
CDR3nt: TGTGCCAGCAGCTTACTGCAGGAGCAGTACTTC
CDR3aa: CASSLLQEQYF

v_gene: TRBV27
d_gene: TRBD2
abundance: NA
j_gene: TRBJ2-2
CDR3nt: TGTGCCAGCAGTACCAGAACTAGCGGGGTATACACCGGGGAGCTGTTTTTT
CDR3aa: CASSTRTSGVYTGELFF

v_gene: TRBV7-9
d_gene: TRBD1
abundance: NA
j_gene: TRBJ1-2
CDR3nt: TGTGCCAGCACCCCGACAGGGAACTATGGCTACACCTTC
CDR3aa: CASTPTGNYGYTF

v_gene: TRBV11-2
d_gene: NA
abundance: NA
j_gene: TRBJ2-3
CDR3nt: TGTGCCAGCAGCTTGGGGGCAGGACCAGATACGCAGTATTTT
CDR3aa: CASSLGAGPDTQYF

v_gene: TRBV7-2
d_gene: NA
abundance: NA
j_gene: TRBJ2-2
CDR3nt: TGTGCCAGCAGCTTATTCGGGGGCACCGGGGAGCTGTTTTTT
CDR3aa: CASSLFGGTGELFF

v_gene: TRBV18
d_gene: NA
abundance: few
j_gene: TRBJ1-1
CDR3nt: TGTGCCAGCTCACCAAGCCGGGAACCTGAAGCTTTCTTT
CDR3aa: CASSPSREPEAFF

v_gene: TRBV6-5
d_gene: NA
abundance: NA
j_gene: TRBJ2-7
CDR3nt: TGTGCCAGCAGTGCCCGGTTCTACGAGCAGTACTTC
CDR3aa: CASSARFYEQYF

v_gene: TRBV2
d_gene: TRBD1
abundance: NA
j_gene: TRBJ1-5
CDR3nt: TGTGCCAGCAGTGGGGACAGGGTGGGCAATCAGCCCCAGCATTTT
CDR3aa: CASSGDRVGNQPQHF

v_gene: TRBV18
d_gene: TRBD2
abundance: once
j_gene: TRBJ2-3
CDR3nt: TGTGCCAGCTCACCATTACCAGCGGGGGGTCACACAGATACGCAGTATTTT
CDR3aa: CASSPLPAGGHTDTQYF